The present TCR beta chain was sequenced within a study of T cells and copy number aberrations in small-cell lung cancer. Whole-study results and caveats: Adjacent lung showed higher T-cell richness and clonality than tumors; density difference nonsignificant. Sequencing artifacts are a known risk, since all specimens were formalin-fixed paraffin-embedded.

Each donor had smoking or heavy second-hand smoke exposure. As for this clone: Its target is unknown.

Method: immunoSEQ multiplex PCR; TCRdb's copy keeps in-frame clones and lacks some. The data hold roughly 8,900 clones, with about 79% observed a single time. The germline V gene encodes CDR1 LNHDA and CDR2 SQIVND (reference sequence). Deletions cut 4 bases from V and 8 bases from J, with 15 bases between. This CDR3 contains 14 residues. The TCR comes from a man in his sixties with small cell lung cancer. The sequencing input was normal tissue next to the tumor. This sequence joins TRBV19 and TRBJ2-4; D possibly corresponds to TRBD2 (5 bases). The CDR3 region has the DNA TGTGCCAGTAGTACCGAGTTAGCGAGATACATTCAGTACTTC. Its translation is CASSTELARYIQYF.